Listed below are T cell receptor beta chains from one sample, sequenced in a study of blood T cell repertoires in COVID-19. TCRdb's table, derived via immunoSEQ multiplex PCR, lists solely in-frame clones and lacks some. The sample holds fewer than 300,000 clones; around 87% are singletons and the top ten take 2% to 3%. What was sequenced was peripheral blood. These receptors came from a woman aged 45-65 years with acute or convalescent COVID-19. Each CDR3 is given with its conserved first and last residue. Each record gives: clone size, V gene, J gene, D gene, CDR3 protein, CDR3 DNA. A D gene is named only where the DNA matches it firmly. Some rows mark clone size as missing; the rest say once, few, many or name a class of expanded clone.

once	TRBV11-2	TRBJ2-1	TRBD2	CASSFGTSGSYNEQFF	TGTGCCAGCAGCTTTGGGACTAGCGGGTCCTACAATGAGCAGTTCTTC
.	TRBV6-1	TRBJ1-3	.	CASSELGQRRSSGNTIYF	TGTGCCAGCAGTGAACTTGGGCAGAGACGCAGCTCTGGAAACACCATATATTTT
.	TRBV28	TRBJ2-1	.	CASSLSYNEQFF	TGTGCCAGCAGCCTATCCTACAATGAGCAGTTCTTC
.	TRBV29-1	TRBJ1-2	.	CSVDQGSYGYTF	TGCAGCGTTGATCAGGGAAGTTATGGCTACACCTTC
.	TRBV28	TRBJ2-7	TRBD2	CASRTSGSYLEQYF	TGTGCCAGCAGAACCAGCGGGAGCTATCTCGAGCAGTACTTC
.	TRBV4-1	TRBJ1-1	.	CASSQTGTSNTEAFF	TGCGCCAGCAGCCAGACCGGGACTTCGAACACTGAAGCTTTCTTT
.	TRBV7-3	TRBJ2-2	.	CASSRTPTGELFF	TGTGCCAGCAGCCGGACTCCCACCGGGGAGCTGTTTTTT
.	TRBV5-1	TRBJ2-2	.	CASSLESGQNTGELFF	TGCGCCAGCAGCTTGGAATCGGGACAGAACACCGGGGAGCTGTTTTTT
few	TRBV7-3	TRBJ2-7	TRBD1	CASSHGTGAYEQYF	TGTGCCAGCAGCCACGGGACAGGCGCCTACGAGCAGTACTTC
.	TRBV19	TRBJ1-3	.	CASSTGTHPGNTIYF	TGTGCCAGTAGTACCGGGACTCACCCTGGAAACACCATATATTTT
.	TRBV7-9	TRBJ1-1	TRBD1	CASSLAPGQEAFF	TGTGCCAGCAGCTTAGCTCCGGGACAGGAAGCTTTCTTT
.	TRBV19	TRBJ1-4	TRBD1	CASSGGQFNEKLFF	TGTGCCAGTAGTGGGGGACAGTTTAATGAAAAACTGTTTTTT
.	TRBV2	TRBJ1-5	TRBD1	CASSETGTGGVNQPQHF	TGTGCCAGCAGTGAGACCGGGACAGGGGGGGTCAATCAGCCCCAGCATTTT
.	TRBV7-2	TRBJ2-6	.	CASSLRASAFSGANVLTF	TGTGCCAGCAGCTTACGGGCTAGCGCCTTCTCTGGGGCCAACGTCCTGACTTTC
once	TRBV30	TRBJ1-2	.	CAWSVLGGLVYGYTF	TGTGCCTGGAGTGTACTGGGGGGGCTTGTCTATGGCTACACCTTC
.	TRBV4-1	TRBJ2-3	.	CASSQALAGFTDTQYF	TGCGCCAGCAGCCAAGCTTTGGCAGGGTTCACAGATACGCAGTATTTT
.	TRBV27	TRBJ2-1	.	CASSFPNSYNEQFF	TGTGCCAGCAGTTTCCCCAACTCCTACAATGAGCAGTTCTTC
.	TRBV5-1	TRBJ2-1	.	CASRGLFVDNEQFF	TGCGCCAGCAGAGGACTCTTCGTCGACAATGAGCAGTTCTTC
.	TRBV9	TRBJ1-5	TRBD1	CASSGQGGQPQHF	TGTGCCAGCAGCGGACAGGGAGGACAGCCCCAGCATTTT
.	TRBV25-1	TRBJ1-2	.	CASNGNYGYTF	TGTGCCAGCAACGGGAACTATGGCTACACCTTC
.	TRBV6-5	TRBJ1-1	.	CASSYLDSQGEAFF	TGTGCCAGCAGTTACCTAGACAGTCAAGGTGAAGCTTTCTTT
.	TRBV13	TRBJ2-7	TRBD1	CASSRRTGSSSYEQYF	TGTGCCAGCAGCCGGCGGACAGGGAGTAGTTCCTACGAGCAGTACTTC
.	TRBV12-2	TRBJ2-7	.	CASRLETQGGRGRASEQYF	TGTGCAAGTCGCTTAGAAACCCAAGGCGGTCGCGGGAGGGCTTCCGAGCAGTACTTC
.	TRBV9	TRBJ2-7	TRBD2	CASSVWGSSGFYEQYF	TGTGCCAGCAGCGTATGGGGTTCTAGCGGATTCTACGAGCAGTACTTC
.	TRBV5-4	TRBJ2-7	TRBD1	CASSTGQGATYEQYF	TGTGCCAGCAGCACGGGACAGGGGGCGACCTACGAGCAGTACTTC
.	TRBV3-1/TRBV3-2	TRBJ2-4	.	CASTHTSSKNIQYF	TGTGCCAGCACCCACACTAGTTCCAAAAACATTCAGTACTTC
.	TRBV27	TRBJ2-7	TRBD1	CASSLPGQGRYEQYF	TGTGCCAGCAGTTTGCCGGGACAGGGTCGGTACGAGCAGTACTTC
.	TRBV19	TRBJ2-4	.	CASSITPAKNIQYF	TGTGCCAGTAGTATAACTCCTGCCAAAAACATTCAGTACTTC
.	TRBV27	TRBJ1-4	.	CASSLTVGEMSLGKLFF	TGTGCCAGCAGTTTAACCGTGGGCGAAATGAGTCTGGGAAAACTGTTTTTT
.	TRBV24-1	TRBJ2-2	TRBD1	CATRSGTGGRELFF	TGTGCCACCAGATCCGGGACAGGGGGCCGGGAGCTGTTTTTT
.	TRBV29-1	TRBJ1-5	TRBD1	CSVEDQGAGQPQHF	TGCAGCGTTGAAGATCAGGGGGCAGGTCAGCCCCAGCATTTT
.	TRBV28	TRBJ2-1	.	CASTPLRGGLDYNEQFF	TGTGCCAGCACCCCTCTGAGGGGGGGCCTAGACTACAATGAGCAGTTCTTC
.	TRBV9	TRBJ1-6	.	CASSVESRGRSPLHF	TGTGCCAGCAGCGTAGAGTCCCGAGGCCGTTCACCCCTCCACTTT
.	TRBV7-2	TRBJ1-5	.	CASSLGRPGLNQPQHF	TGTGCCAGCAGCTTAGGTCGGCCAGGGCTAAATCAGCCCCAGCATTTT
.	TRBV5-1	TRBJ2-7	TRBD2	CASSFLAGDSSKYF	TGCGCCAGCAGCTTTCTAGCGGGGGATTCTTCTAAGTACTTC
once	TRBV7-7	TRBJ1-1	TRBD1	CASSPNLPGQGSAFF	TGTGCTAGCAGCCCGAATCTTCCGGGACAGGGATCAGCTTTCTTT
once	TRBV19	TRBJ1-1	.	CASSRTTLNTEAFF	TGTGCCAGTAGTAGGACAACTTTGAACACTGAAGCTTTCTTT
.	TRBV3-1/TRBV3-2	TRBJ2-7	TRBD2	CASSHAGGPFEQYF	TGTGCCAGCAGCCACGCGGGAGGGCCTTTCGAGCAGTACTTC
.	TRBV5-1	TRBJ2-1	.	CASSLGSFLGEQFF	TGCGCCAGCAGCTTGGGTAGTTTTCTTGGTGAGCAGTTCTTC
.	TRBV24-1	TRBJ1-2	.	CATSDPVQNNYGYTF	TGTGCCACCAGTGACCCCGTGCAGAATAACTATGGCTACACCTTC
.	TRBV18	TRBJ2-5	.	CASSPATTQETQYF	TGTGCCAGCTCACCAGCGACTACCCAAGAGACCCAGTACTTC
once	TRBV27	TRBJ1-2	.	CASSLGAGSSYPRGYTF	TGTGCCAGCAGTTTAGGGGCAGGGTCTTCCTACCCTCGTGGCTACACCTTC